In this sample, the clone carrying this T cell receptor beta chain turned up many times. The entry originates in a study of neurological immune-mediated disorders. TCRdb reprocessed the 5' RACE reads with MiXCR, giving one entry per CDR3 protein. The table has around 70,000 distinct CDR3 sequences, around 3% seen once. This CDR3 has 13 residues. Deletions cut 5 bases from V and 4 bases from J, with 9 bases between. Looked up from germline, CDR1 is SGHVS and CDR2 is FQNEAQ. The clonotype originates from a woman in her fifties or sixties with multiple sclerosis. The chain uses TRBV7-8 and TRBJ1-3; no firm D call. Sequences were obtained from PBMCs. The CDR3, as DNA: TGTGCCAGCAGCCCCGGGCCCGGAAACACCATATATTTT. Its protein is CASSPGPGNTIYF.